Listed below are T cell receptor beta chains from one sample, sequenced in a study of blood T cell repertoires in COVID-19. Sequenced by immunoSEQ multiplex PCR; TCRdb stores in-frame clones only, minus some. The top ten clones hold roughly 10% of a sample with around 220,000 clones, roughly 86% of them seen once. The sequenced sample consisted of peripheral blood. These receptors all come from a woman between 50 and 59 years old with COVID-19, enrolled during active disease. Both conserved end residues are part of each CDR3. The D gene is left open where the match is weak. Size is stated for part of the rows, as once, few or many counts, or as a class when the clone is expanded.

abundance: .; d_gene: .; v_gene: TRBV30; j_gene: TRBJ1-4; CDR3aa: CAWSVRAGESADEKLFF; CDR3nt: TGTGCCTGGAGTGTACGAGCAGGGGAGTCTGCGGATGAAAAACTGTTTTTT
abundance: .; d_gene: .; v_gene: TRBV19; j_gene: TRBJ2-2; CDR3aa: CASSTWTGTTNTGELFF; CDR3nt: TGTGCCAGTAGTACTTGGACCGGGACAACGAACACCGGGGAGCTGTTTTTT
abundance: once; d_gene: .; v_gene: TRBV24-1; j_gene: TRBJ1-1; CDR3aa: CATSDPDGGTTEAFF; CDR3nt: TGTGCCACCAGTGATCCCGACGGGGGAACGACTGAAGCTTTCTTT
abundance: .; d_gene: TRBD2; v_gene: TRBV11-2; j_gene: TRBJ2-1; CDR3aa: CASSLGMQRGGYNEQFF; CDR3nt: TGTGCCAGCAGCTTGGGGATGCAGCGGGGGGGCTACAATGAGCAGTTCTTC
abundance: once; d_gene: TRBD2; v_gene: TRBV27; j_gene: TRBJ2-3; CDR3aa: CASSLRASGVGADTQYF; CDR3nt: TGTGCCAGCAGTTTAAGGGCTAGCGGGGTCGGGGCAGATACGCAGTATTTT
abundance: .; d_gene: .; v_gene: TRBV27; j_gene: TRBJ2-7; CDR3aa: CASWQGPAYEQYF; CDR3nt: TGTGCCAGCTGGCAGGGCCCTGCCTACGAGCAGTACTTC
abundance: once; d_gene: TRBD1; v_gene: TRBV19; j_gene: TRBJ2-3; CDR3aa: CASSSQGASTDTQYF; CDR3nt: TGTGCCAGTAGCAGCCAGGGGGCGAGCACAGATACGCAGTATTTT
abundance: once; d_gene: TRBD1; v_gene: TRBV2; j_gene: TRBJ1-2; CDR3aa: CASTRGTGGFYGYTF; CDR3nt: TGTGCCAGCACCAGGGGGACAGGGGGGTTTTATGGCTACACCTTC
abundance: .; d_gene: .; v_gene: TRBV4-2; j_gene: TRBJ1-3; CDR3aa: CASRQGNRQMAGNTIYF; CDR3nt: TGTGCCAGCAGGCAGGGGAATCGACAGATGGCTGGAAACACCATATATTTT
abundance: .; d_gene: .; v_gene: TRBV5-1; j_gene: TRBJ2-7; CDR3aa: CASSLAAGPRKDYEQYF; CDR3nt: TGCGCCAGCAGCTTGGCCGCGGGACCTAGAAAAGATTACGAGCAGTACTTC
abundance: .; d_gene: TRBD1; v_gene: TRBV7-3; j_gene: TRBJ2-3; CDR3aa: CATSVDRGTDTQYF; CDR3nt: TGTGCCACCTCAGTTGACAGGGGCACAGATACGCAGTATTTT
abundance: .; d_gene: .; v_gene: TRBV7-6; j_gene: TRBJ2-1; CDR3aa: CASRSSSISSYNEQFF; CDR3nt: TGTGCCAGCAGGTCGAGTAGTATAAGCTCCTACAATGAGCAGTTCTTC
abundance: few; d_gene: .; v_gene: TRBV5-4; j_gene: TRBJ2-3; CDR3aa: CASSTRLGIGDTQYF; CDR3nt: TGTGCCAGCAGCACCCGACTAGGGATTGGAGATACGCAGTATTTT
abundance: .; d_gene: .; v_gene: TRBV15; j_gene: TRBJ1-5; CDR3aa: CATSRAGINQPQHF; CDR3nt: TGTGCCACCAGCAGAGCAGGGATCAATCAGCCCCAGCATTTT
abundance: .; d_gene: .; v_gene: TRBV19; j_gene: TRBJ1-1; CDR3aa: CASSIGRRTLNTEAFF; CDR3nt: TGTGCCAGTAGTATAGGTAGAAGGACTCTGAACACTGAAGCTTTCTTT
abundance: .; d_gene: .; v_gene: TRBV5-6; j_gene: TRBJ2-5; CDR3aa: CASSLTGLQETQYF; CDR3nt: TGTGCCAGCAGCTTGACAGGGCTACAAGAGACCCAGTACTTC
abundance: .; d_gene: .; v_gene: TRBV5-6; j_gene: TRBJ2-6; CDR3aa: CASSRRLSGANVLTF; CDR3nt: TGTGCCAGCAGCCGTAGACTATCAGGGGCCAACGTCCTGACTTTC
abundance: once; d_gene: .; v_gene: TRBV4-3; j_gene: TRBJ2-1; CDR3aa: CASSQAAFERTPRDNEQFF; CDR3nt: TGCGCCAGCAGCCAAGCTGCCTTTGAGCGGACCCCTCGAGACAATGAGCAGTTCTTC
abundance: .; d_gene: .; v_gene: TRBV9; j_gene: TRBJ2-2; CDR3aa: CASSVVTGDTGELFF; CDR3nt: TGTGCCAGCAGCGTAGTCACAGGAGACACCGGGGAGCTGTTTTTT
abundance: .; d_gene: .; v_gene: TRBV7-2; j_gene: TRBJ2-1; CDR3aa: CASTSAGQASNEQFF; CDR3nt: TGTGCCAGCACCTCGGCGGGGCAGGCAAGCAATGAGCAGTTCTTC
abundance: .; d_gene: TRBD2; v_gene: TRBV3-1/TRBV3-2; j_gene: TRBJ2-1; CDR3aa: CASSQTRDYSYNEQFF; CDR3nt: TGTGCCAGCAGCCAGACCCGGGACTACTCCTACAATGAGCAGTTCTTC
abundance: .; d_gene: TRBD1; v_gene: TRBV11-2; j_gene: TRBJ2-2; CDR3aa: CASSPLRGRRTGELFF; CDR3nt: TGTGCCAGCAGCCCTTTGAGGGGGCGAAGGACCGGGGAGCTGTTTTTT
abundance: .; d_gene: .; v_gene: TRBV20-1; j_gene: TRBJ2-2; CDR3aa: CSASAPSTGELFF; CDR3nt: TGCAGTGCTAGTGCACCCAGCACCGGGGAGCTGTTTTTT
abundance: .; d_gene: TRBD1; v_gene: TRBV5-6; j_gene: TRBJ1-4; CDR3aa: CASSGGGQGSEKLFF; CDR3nt: TGTGCCAGCAGCGGTGGAGGACAGGGTAGTGAAAAACTGTTTTTT
abundance: .; d_gene: .; v_gene: TRBV12-3/TRBV12-4; j_gene: TRBJ2-3; CDR3aa: CASSSHRPDTQYF; CDR3nt: TGTGCCAGCAGTTCCCACAGGCCTGATACGCAGTATTTT
abundance: .; d_gene: TRBD1; v_gene: TRBV6-4; j_gene: TRBJ1-1; CDR3aa: CAKPGQGASADTEAFF; CDR3nt: TGTGCCAAACCCGGACAGGGGGCGAGCGCCGACACTGAAGCTTTCTTT
abundance: once; d_gene: .; v_gene: TRBV7-9; j_gene: TRBJ2-1; CDR3aa: CASSPMDSRGPFF; CDR3nt: TGTGCCAGCAGCCCGATGGACAGTCGAGGGCCGTTCTTC
abundance: .; d_gene: TRBD1; v_gene: TRBV3-1/TRBV3-2; j_gene: TRBJ2-1; CDR3aa: CASSQPPGTGLVF; CDR3nt: TGTGCCAGCAGCCAACCTCCCGGGACAGGGTTGGTCTTC
abundance: .; d_gene: .; v_gene: TRBV4-2; j_gene: TRBJ2-3; CDR3aa: CATSWWAGFRLDTQYF; CDR3nt: TGTGCCACCTCCTGGTGGGCAGGGTTTCGCTTGGATACGCAGTATTTT
abundance: .; d_gene: .; v_gene: TRBV6-6; j_gene: TRBJ1-4; CDR3aa: CASRRASNEKLFF; CDR3nt: TGTGCCAGCCGCAGGGCTAGTAATGAAAAACTGTTTTTT
abundance: .; d_gene: TRBD1; v_gene: TRBV10-2; j_gene: TRBJ2-3; CDR3aa: CASRDRTGPTDTQYF; CDR3nt: TGCGCCAGCCGAGATCGGACAGGTCCCACAGATACGCAGTATTTT
abundance: .; d_gene: .; v_gene: TRBV28; j_gene: TRBJ1-5; CDR3aa: CASSLTGLWPQHF; CDR3nt: TGTGCCAGCAGTTTAACAGGATTGTGGCCCCAGCATTTT
abundance: .; d_gene: TRBD1; v_gene: TRBV30; j_gene: TRBJ2-2; CDR3aa: CAWSGGRGRAYTGELFF; CDR3nt: TGTGCCTGGAGTGGGGGAAGGGGGCGGGCCTACACCGGGGAGCTGTTTTTT